What follows are 14 T cell receptor beta chains derived from one specimen sequenced in a study of T cells in localized non-small cell lung cancer (dated by TCRdb to the early 2020s). Library creation used the immunoSEQ multiplex PCR assay. This immuneACCESS table, as held by TCRdb, lists in-frame sequences with V and J called but not all clones. Of the missing ones, under half trace to an unresolved V gene in checked studies; the others have no known cause. The sample records approximately 70,000 clones, 85% to 90% of which are singletons. The biggest ten clones account for roughly a fifth of the sample. The sequencing used peripheral blood, collected before any cancer treatment. The receptors shown here come from a male donor at least 60 years old with stage III squamous cell lung carcinoma.

The chain is built from TRBV9 and TRBJ1-5; no definite D call. This CDR3 region has 15 residues. CDR1 and CDR2 (germline): SGDLS, YYNGEE. V gave up 0 bases and J gave up 0 bases, with 7 bases separating them. CDR3: CASSVAADSNQPQHF. The DNA for the CDR3 is TGTGCCAGCAGCGTAGCGGCGGATAGCAATCAGCCCCAGCATTTT. Together with reference TRBV9 and TRBJ1-5, the CDR3 gives the full variable domain: DSGVTQTPKHLITATGQRVTLRCSPRSGDLSVYWYQQSLDQGLQFLIQYYNGEERAKGNILERFSAQQFPDLHSELNLSSLELGDSALYFCASSVAADSNQPQHFGDGTRLSIL.

This chain connects TRBV6-6 to TRBJ1-1, with unresolved D. The CDR3 sequence is 15 residues long. The germline V gene has CDR1 MNHNY and CDR2 SVGAGI (reference sequence). V lost 0 bases and J lost 1, with 9 bases in between. CDR3 sequence (DNA): TGTGCCAGCAGTTACTCAGTGGGGAGGAACACTGAAGCTTTCTTT. Amino acid sequence: CASSYSVGRNTEAFF.

The chain is built from TRBV19 and TRBJ1-5; no definite D call. Trimming stripped 7 bases from V and 0 bases from J, with 10 bases between. Germline CDR1 and CDR2: LNHDA and SQIVND (reference sequence). The CDR3 sequence is 14 residues long. CDR3 in amino acids: CASTASDSNQPQHF. The CDR3 coding sequence is TGTGCCAGTACCGCTTCGGATAGCAATCAGCCCCAGCATTTT. Based on the CDR3 plus reference TRBV19 and TRBJ1-5, the full variable domain is DGGITQSPKYLFRKEGQNVTLSCEQNLNHDAMYWYRQDPGQGLRLIYYSQIVNDFQKGDIAEGYSVSREKKESFPLTVTSAQKNPTAFYLCASTASDSNQPQHFGDGTRLSIL.

Here the CDR3 reads CASSFRGINYGYTF. The CDR3 region has the DNA TGTGCCAGCAGCTTCAGGGGAATAAACTATGGCTACACCTTC. The genes are TRBV5-4 and TRBJ1-2, with D perhaps TRBD1 (6 bases). The CDR3 contains 14 residues. The V end lost 2 bases, the J end lost 2 bases, and 10 bases lay between the germline ends. Per germline, CDR1 SGHNT and CDR2 YYREEE (reference sequence).

This sequence joins TRBV25-1 and TRBJ2-7; no clear D. CDR1 is MGHDK and CDR2 is SYGVNS in the germline V gene. V was pared by 10 bases and J by 4 bases, with 11 bases between. This CDR3 has 11 amino acids. CDR3 loop: CATLHRYEQYF. The DNA for the CDR3 is TGTGCCACCCTACACAGATACGAGCAGTACTTC.

This chain links TRBV5-1 with TRBJ2-7; possible D gene TRBD2, 6 bases. CDR3 length: 15 amino acids. Germline CDR1 reads SGHRS; CDR2 reads YFSETQ. V was shortened by 5 bases and J by 7 bases, with 22 bases between the two germline ends. DNA for the CDR3: TGCGCCAGCAGTAACGGGCTACGGCACGGGGGAGAGCAGTACTTC. This gives the protein CASSNGLRHGGEQYF.

The rearrangement links TRBV5-1 to TRBJ2-1, with 11 bases that match TRBD2. V lost 7 bases and J lost 10; bases outside the gene matches: 13. The CDR3 has 15 amino acids. Germline CDR1 reads SGHRS; CDR2 reads YFSETQ. In DNA form, the CDR3 reads TGCGCCAGCCGTACGACGACTAGCGGGGCGGGGGAGCAGTTCTTC. Its protein product is CASRTTTSGAGEQFF.

Written as DNA, the CDR3 is TGTGCCAGCAGCCCGACAGTCTCAGGAGGCTATGGCTACACCTTC. This sequence encodes CASSPTVSGGYGYTF. The chain employs TRBV7-9 and TRBJ1-2, with D maybe TRBD1 (5 bases). Trimming pared 5 bases from V and 4 bases from J, leaving 17 bases between. Germline V CDR1 and CDR2: SEHNR, FQNEAQ (reference sequence). CDR3 length equals 15 residues.

The chain uses TRBV10-3 and TRBJ1-6; D is ambiguous. V was trimmed by 4 bases and J by 0 bases, leaving 10 bases between them. The CDR3 sequence is 16 residues long. Germline V gene sequence: CDR1 ENHRY, CDR2 SYGVKD. The DNA of the CDR3 is TGTGCCATCAGTGCGAGAACGAGCTCCTATAATTCACCCCTCCACTTT. It yields the protein CAISARTSSYNSPLHF.

Here the CDR3 reads CASREGESSQETQYF. In DNA form, the CDR3 reads TGTGCCAGTAGGGAGGGCGAATCGTCCCAAGAGACCCAGTACTTC. The gene calls are TRBV19 and TRBJ2-5; maybe TRBD2 (6 bases). V was cut by 6 bases and J by 1 base, with 15 bases left in between. The CDR3 length is 15 residues. Germline CDR1 and CDR2: LNHDA and SQIVND (reference sequence). Full variable domain (outside the CDR3, taken from reference TRBV19 and TRBJ2-5): DGGITQSPKYLFRKEGQNVTLSCEQNLNHDAMYWYRQDPGQGLRLIYYSQIVNDFQKGDIAEGYSVSREKKESFPLTVTSAQKNPTAFYLCASREGESSQETQYFGPGTRLLVL.

This clone was seen once. The chain links TRBV5-1 to TRBJ1-4; 7 positions match TRBD1. There are 15 residues in the CDR3. Trimming cost V 2 bases and J 3 bases; bases outside gene matches: 4. In germline, CDR1 is SGHRS, CDR2 YFSETQ. CDR3 bases: TGCGCCAGCAGCTTTGGCAGGGGGTCTAATGAAAAACTGTTTTTT. This codes for CASSFGRGSNEKLFF.

The CDR3 bases are TGTGCCAGCAGCTTCCGGGACGGATATGAAAAACTGTTTTTT. This gives the protein CASSFRDGYEKLFF. The genes are TRBV5-5 and TRBJ1-4; perhaps TRBD1 as D (5 bases). The CDR3 has 14 amino acids. CDR1 is SGHKS, CDR2 YYEKEE, per germline (reference sequence). V was pared by 2 bases and J by 6 bases, with 11 bases between. Combining the CDR3 with reference TRBV5-5 and TRBJ1-4 gives the whole variable domain DAGVTQSPTHLIKTRGQQVTLRCSPISGHKSVSWYQQVLGQGPQFIFQYYEKEERGRGNFPDRFSARQFPNYSSELNVNALLLGDSALYLCASSFRDGYEKLFFGSGTQLSVL.

The chain combines TRBV14 with TRBJ1-1; maybe TRBD1 (5 bases). V was clipped by 4 bases and J by 1 base, with 10 bases between them. CDR3 length: 14 residues. In germline, CDR1 is SGHDN, CDR2 FVKESK. The CDR3 bases are TGTGCCAGCAGCCTTTTAGGGGCGAACACTGAAGCTTTCTTT. Translation gives CASSLLGANTEAFF.

This chain links TRBV6-6 with TRBJ2-7; D possibly corresponds to TRBD1 (5 bases). The CDR3 is 14 residues long. Germline values: CDR1 MNHNY, CDR2 SVGAGI (reference sequence). V was clipped by 0 bases and J by 9 bases, with 15 bases between them. In nucleotides, the CDR3 is TGTGCCAGCAGTTACTCGATACAGGCCTCTGGGCAGTACTTC. This sequence encodes CASSYSIQASGQYF.